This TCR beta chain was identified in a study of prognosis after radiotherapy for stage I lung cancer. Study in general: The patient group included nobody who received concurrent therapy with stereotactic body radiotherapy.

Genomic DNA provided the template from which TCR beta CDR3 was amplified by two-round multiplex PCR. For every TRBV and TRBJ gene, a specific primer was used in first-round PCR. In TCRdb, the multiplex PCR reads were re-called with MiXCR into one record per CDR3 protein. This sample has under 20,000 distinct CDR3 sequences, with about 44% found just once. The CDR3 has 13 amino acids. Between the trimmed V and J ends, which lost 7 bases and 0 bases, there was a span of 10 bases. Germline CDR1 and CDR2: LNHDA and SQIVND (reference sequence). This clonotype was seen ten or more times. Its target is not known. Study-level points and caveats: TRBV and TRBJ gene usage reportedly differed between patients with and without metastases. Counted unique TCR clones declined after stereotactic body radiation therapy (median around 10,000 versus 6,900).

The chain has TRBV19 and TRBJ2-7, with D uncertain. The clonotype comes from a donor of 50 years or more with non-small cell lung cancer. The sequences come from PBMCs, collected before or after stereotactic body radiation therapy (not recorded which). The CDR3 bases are TGTGCCAGTACAGCCCCGATCTCCTACGAGCAGTACTTC. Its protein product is CASTAPISYEQYF.